These T cell receptor beta chains were read from a single sample in a study of identical twins. TCRdb re-called the 5' RACE reads with MiXCR, one entry per CDR3 protein. Found here are about 250,000 distinct CDR3 sequences, 11% to 15% of them singletons; the top ten hold 7% to 9.5%. The material sequenced was memory (CD45RO+) T cells sorted from blood. The receptors derive from a woman between 18 and 29 years old in good health. Both conserved end residues are part of each CDR3. D genes are given only for firm matches. The size entry is marked missing in some rows and otherwise reads once, few, many or a size class.

TRBV5-1,-,TRBJ2-2,few,CASSLRVVTNTGELFF,TGCGCCAGCAGCTTGAGGGTCGTGACGAACACCGGGGAGCTGTTTTTT
TRBV5-1,TRBD2,TRBJ2-2,few,CASSPSGGANTGELFF,TGCGCCAGCAGCCCAAGCGGGGGGGCGAACACCGGGGAGCTGTTTTTT
TRBV4-3,-,TRBJ2-5,-,CASSQDVNSGSIGTQYF,TGCGCCAGCAGCCAAGATGTCAATAGCGGATCCATCGGGACCCAGTACTTC
TRBV7-2,-,TRBJ2-7,-,CASSPQTGAYEQYF,TGTGCCAGCAGCCCCCAGACTGGTGCCTACGAGCAGTACTTC
TRBV7-2,-,TRBJ2-7,-,CASSLALPSSSYEQYF,TGTGCCAGCAGCTTAGCGCTTCCTAGCTCCTCCTACGAGCAGTACTTC
TRBV2,-,TRBJ2-1,-,CASRPDSNNEQFF,TGTGCCAGCAGGCCGGACTCGAACAATGAGCAGTTCTTC
TRBV12-3/TRBV12-4,-,TRBJ1-6,many,CASVQGWLNSPLHF,TGTGCCAGCGTTCAGGGGTGGTTAAATTCACCCCTCCACTTT
TRBV20-1,-,TRBJ2-1,-,CSAEEGSHRTYNEQFF,TGCAGTGCTGAGGAAGGGTCCCACCGAACATACAATGAGCAGTTCTTC
TRBV5-6,-,TRBJ2-6,few,CASSLYGPGANVLTF,TGTGCCAGCAGCTTGTACGGTCCTGGGGCCAACGTCCTGACTTTC
TRBV10-3,-,TRBJ2-2,-,CAISGRGNTGELFF,TGTGCCATCAGTGGTAGGGGTAACACCGGGGAGCTGTTTTTT
TRBV29-1,TRBD1,TRBJ2-1,-,CSVSSRDRGYNEQFF,TGCAGCGTTTCGTCTCGGGACAGGGGGTACAATGAGCAGTTCTTC
TRBV10-3,-,TRBJ1-6,-,CAITDGISYNSPLHF,TGTGCCATCACCGACGGGATTAGCTATAATTCACCCCTCCACTTT
TRBV29-1,-,TRBJ1-2,-,CSVEQGGLDGYTF,TGCAGCGTTGAGCAGGGAGGATTGGATGGCTACACCTTC
TRBV11-2,TRBD1,TRBJ2-7,-,CASSTNRGDRSSYEQYF,TGTGCCAGCAGCACAAACCGCGGGGACAGGAGCTCCTACGAGCAGTACTTC
TRBV7-2,TRBD2,TRBJ2-1,-,CASSRAGASSNEQFF,TGTGCCAGCAGTCGAGCGGGAGCGTCGTCGAATGAGCAGTTCTTC
TRBV5-1,-,TRBJ2-7,-,CASSLATAYEQYF,TGCGCCAGCAGCTTGGCAACGGCATACGAGCAGTACTTC
TRBV20-1,TRBD2,TRBJ2-7,few,CSARAGGGHYEQYF,TGCAGTGCTAGAGCGGGAGGGGGGCACTACGAGCAGTACTTC
TRBV20-1,-,TRBJ2-7,-,CSGTSRGNEQYF,TGCAGTGGCACAAGTAGGGGCAACGAGCAGTACTTC
TRBV7-9,TRBD2,TRBJ2-1,-,CASSLGPSGGANEQFF,TGTGCCAGCAGCTTGGGACCTAGCGGGGGGGCCAATGAGCAGTTCTTC
TRBV20-1,-,TRBJ1-3,-,CSASPPDSRNTIYF,TGCAGTGCATCCCCTCCGGACTCTAGAAACACCATATATTTT
TRBV12-3/TRBV12-4,TRBD2,TRBJ2-1,many,CASCQFLAGGTNEQFF,TGTGCCAGCTGCCAGTTTCTGGCGGGGGGAACCAATGAGCAGTTCTTC
TRBV11-2,TRBD2,TRBJ2-3,-,CASNRGGGQYF,TGTGCCAGCAACCGGGGCGGGGGGCAGTATTTT
TRBV6-1,TRBD2,TRBJ2-2,few,CASRPTGLPYTGELFF,TGTGCCAGCAGGCCTACGGGACTACCCTACACCGGGGAGCTGTTTTTT
TRBV5-1,-,TRBJ1-2,few,CASSWEGRGYGYTF,TGCGCCAGCAGCTGGGAAGGGAGAGGCTATGGCTACACCTTC
TRBV20-1,-,TRBJ2-3,few,CSARAPGMRAGDTQYF,TGCAGTGCTAGAGCTCCCGGAATGAGGGCGGGGGATACGCAGTATTTT
TRBV19,-,TRBJ2-3,-,CASSRSSLTDTQYF,TGTGCCAGTAGTCGCAGCTCACTCACAGATACGCAGTATTTT
TRBV20-1,-,TRBJ1-2,-,CSAHRADGYTF,TGCAGTGCTCATCGGGCAGATGGCTACACCTTC
TRBV20-1,TRBD2,TRBJ2-7,-,CSAIKRGNEQYF,TGCAGTGCTATTAAGCGGGGGAACGAGCAGTACTTC
TRBV7-7,-,TRBJ2-5,-,CASSSTRGETQYF,TGTGCTAGCAGCTCGACCCGAGGAGAGACCCAGTACTTC
TRBV9,TRBD2,TRBJ2-2,many,CASSAASGANTGELFF,TGTGCCAGCAGCGCCGCTAGCGGGGCGAACACCGGGGAGCTGTTTTTT
TRBV20-1,TRBD2,TRBJ2-1,few,CSARASGGEQFF,TGCAGTGCTAGAGCTTCGGGGGGTGAGCAGTTCTTC
TRBV5-1,-,TRBJ2-7,-,CASSLATTSYEQYF,TGCGCCAGCAGCTTGGCAACAACTAGCTACGAGCAGTACTTC
TRBV30,TRBD2,TRBJ2-3,-,CAWSGSGRVGDTQYF,TGTGCCTGGAGTGGGAGCGGGAGGGTTGGAGATACGCAGTATTTT
TRBV10-3,-,TRBJ1-5,few,CAISKSEVQPQHF,TGTGCCATCAGTAAGTCGGAGGTGCAGCCCCAGCATTTT
TRBV3-1,-,TRBJ2-1,-,CASSQGGRGFGEQFF,TGTGCCAGCAGCCAAGGGGGGAGGGGGTTTGGAGAGCAGTTCTTC
TRBV6-1,TRBD2,TRBJ2-7,few,CASSEGSGVTDEQYF,TGTGCCAGCAGTGAAGGAAGCGGGGTAACGGACGAGCAGTACTTC
TRBV12-3/TRBV12-4,-,TRBJ1-5,many,CASRSPVGNQPQHF,TGTGCCAGCAGATCGCCCGTTGGCAATCAGCCCCAGCATTTT
TRBV5-8,TRBD2,TRBJ2-2,few,CASRSLAGGRITGELFF,TGTGCCAGCAGATCACTAGCGGGGGGGCGTATCACCGGGGAGCTGTTTTTT
TRBV6-5,TRBD2,TRBJ2-5,few,CASSYLNSGAVRETQYF,TGTGCCAGCAGTTACTTGAATAGCGGGGCCGTGAGGGAGACCCAGTACTTC
TRBV21-1,-,TRBJ1-3,few,CASSLIRPSSGNTIYF,TGTGCCAGCAGCCTCATACGACCGAGCTCTGGAAACACCATATATTTT
TRBV5-5,-,TRBJ2-7,many,CASSLVGTYEQYF,TGTGCCAGCAGCTTGGTGGGTACCTACGAGCAGTACTTC
TRBV6-2/TRBV6-3,-,TRBJ2-1,few,CASSRGSNVQFF,TGTGCCAGCAGCCGTGGATCTAATGTGCAGTTCTTC
TRBV20-1,TRBD2,TRBJ2-1,-,CSASRRLTSGRPGEQFF,TGCAGTGCTAGTCGTCGCTTGACTAGCGGGAGGCCTGGGGAGCAGTTCTTC
TRBV20-1,-,TRBJ1-1,few,CSAGFDRNTEAFF,TGCAGTGCTGGGTTCGACCGTAACACTGAAGCTTTCTTT
TRBV7-8,-,TRBJ2-2,few,CASSSRTAGELFF,TGTGCCAGCAGCTCCCGAACAGCCGGGGAGCTGTTTTTT
TRBV12-3/TRBV12-4,-,TRBJ1-1,-,CASSLGRDVEAFF,TGTGCCAGCAGTTTAGGGCGGGACGTTGAAGCTTTCTTT
TRBV6-6,-,TRBJ2-3,many,CASKGSTDTQYF,TGTGCCAGCAAAGGTAGCACAGATACGCAGTATTTT
TRBV7-7,-,TRBJ2-1,-,CASSLTLQNEQFF,TGTGCCAGCAGCTTAACGCTGCAAAATGAGCAGTTCTTC
TRBV19,-,TRBJ2-3,few,CASSPRQRASTDTQYF,TGTGCCAGTAGCCCCCGGCAGCGGGCTAGCACAGATACGCAGTATTTT